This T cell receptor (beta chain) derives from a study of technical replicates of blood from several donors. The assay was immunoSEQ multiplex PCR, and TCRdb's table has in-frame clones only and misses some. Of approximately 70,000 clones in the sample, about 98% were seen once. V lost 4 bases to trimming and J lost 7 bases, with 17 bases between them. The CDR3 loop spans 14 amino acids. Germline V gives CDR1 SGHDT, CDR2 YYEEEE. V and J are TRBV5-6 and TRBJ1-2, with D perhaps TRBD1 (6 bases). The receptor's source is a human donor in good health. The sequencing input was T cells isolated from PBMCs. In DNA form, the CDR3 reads TGTGCCAGCAGCCCCTGGGGGGGGCGCGGTGGCTACACCTTC. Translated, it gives CASSPWGGRGGYTF.